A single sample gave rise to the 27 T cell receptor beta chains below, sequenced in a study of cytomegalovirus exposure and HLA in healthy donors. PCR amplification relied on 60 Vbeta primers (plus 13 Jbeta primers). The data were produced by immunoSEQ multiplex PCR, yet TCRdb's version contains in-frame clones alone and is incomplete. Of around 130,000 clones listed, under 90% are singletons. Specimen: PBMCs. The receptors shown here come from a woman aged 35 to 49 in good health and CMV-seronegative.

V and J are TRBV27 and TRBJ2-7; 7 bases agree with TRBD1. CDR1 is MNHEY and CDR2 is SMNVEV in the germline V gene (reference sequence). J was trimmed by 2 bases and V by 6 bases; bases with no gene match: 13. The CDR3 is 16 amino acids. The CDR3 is CASSSPSGTATYEQYF. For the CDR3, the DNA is TGTGCCAGCAGCTCTCCCTCCGGGACAGCTACCTACGAGCAGTACTTC.

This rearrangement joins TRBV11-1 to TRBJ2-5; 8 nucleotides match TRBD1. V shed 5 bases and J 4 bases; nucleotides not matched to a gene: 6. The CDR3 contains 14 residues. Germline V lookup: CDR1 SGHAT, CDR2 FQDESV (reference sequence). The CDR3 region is CASSEGQGVETQYF. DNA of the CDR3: TGTGCCAGCAGCGAAGGACAGGGTGTAGAGACCCAGTACTTC.

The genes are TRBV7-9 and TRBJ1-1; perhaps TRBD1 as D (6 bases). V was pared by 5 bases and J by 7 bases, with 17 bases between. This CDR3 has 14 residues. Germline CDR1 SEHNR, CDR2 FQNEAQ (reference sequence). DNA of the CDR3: TGTGCCAGCAGCCCACTCAGGACAGACTTTGAAGCTTTCTTT. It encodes CASSPLRTDFEAFF.

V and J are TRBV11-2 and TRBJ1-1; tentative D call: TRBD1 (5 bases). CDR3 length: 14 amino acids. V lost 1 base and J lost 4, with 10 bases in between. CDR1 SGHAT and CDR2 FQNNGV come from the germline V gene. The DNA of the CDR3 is TGTGCCAGCAGCTTAGCAGGGAGGGGCACTGAAGCTTTCTTT. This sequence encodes CASSLAGRGTEAFF.

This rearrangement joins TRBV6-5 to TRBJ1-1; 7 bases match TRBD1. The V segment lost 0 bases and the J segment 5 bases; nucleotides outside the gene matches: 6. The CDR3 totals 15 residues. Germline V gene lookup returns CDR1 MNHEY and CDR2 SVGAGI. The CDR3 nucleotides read TGTGCCAGCAGTTACTCCGAGACAGGGATAACTGAAGCTTTCTTT. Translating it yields CASSYSETGITEAFF.

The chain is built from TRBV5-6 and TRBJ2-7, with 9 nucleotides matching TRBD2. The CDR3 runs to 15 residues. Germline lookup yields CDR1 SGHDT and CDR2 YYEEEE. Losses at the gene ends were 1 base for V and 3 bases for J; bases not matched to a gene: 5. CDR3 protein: CASSLRGTSRYEQYF. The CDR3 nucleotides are TGTGCCAGCAGCTTGCGGGGGACTAGCCGCTACGAGCAGTACTTC.

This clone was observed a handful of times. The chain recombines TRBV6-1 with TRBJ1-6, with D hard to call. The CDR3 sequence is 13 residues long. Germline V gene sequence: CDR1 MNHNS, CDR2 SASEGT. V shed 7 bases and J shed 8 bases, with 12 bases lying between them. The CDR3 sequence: CASTSDGDSPLHF. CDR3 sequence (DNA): TGTGCCAGCACCTCGGACGGGGATTCACCCCTCCACTTT.

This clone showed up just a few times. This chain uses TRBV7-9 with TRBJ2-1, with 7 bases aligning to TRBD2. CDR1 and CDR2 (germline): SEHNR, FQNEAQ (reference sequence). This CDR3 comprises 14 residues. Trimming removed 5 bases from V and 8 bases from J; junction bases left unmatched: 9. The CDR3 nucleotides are TGTGCCAGCAGCCAGCACGGGGGGATGGATGAGCAGTTCTTC. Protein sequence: CASSQHGGMDEQFF.

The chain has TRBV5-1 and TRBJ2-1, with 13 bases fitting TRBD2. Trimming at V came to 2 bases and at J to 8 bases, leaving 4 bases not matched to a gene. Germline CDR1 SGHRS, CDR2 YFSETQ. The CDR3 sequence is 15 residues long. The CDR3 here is CASSFTSGGAHEQFF. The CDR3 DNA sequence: TGCGCCAGCAGCTTTACTAGCGGGGGGGCCCATGAGCAGTTCTTC.

This chain's CDR3 is CASSHGTSGYEQYF. For the CDR3, the DNA is TGCGCCAGCAGCCACGGGACTAGCGGGTACGAGCAGTACTTC. The chain has TRBV4-3 and TRBJ2-5; 12 bases fit TRBD2. The J call may be mistaken, given a closer DNA end match to TRBJ2-7. Germline values: CDR1 LGHNA, CDR2 YSLEER. This CDR3 comprises 14 residues.

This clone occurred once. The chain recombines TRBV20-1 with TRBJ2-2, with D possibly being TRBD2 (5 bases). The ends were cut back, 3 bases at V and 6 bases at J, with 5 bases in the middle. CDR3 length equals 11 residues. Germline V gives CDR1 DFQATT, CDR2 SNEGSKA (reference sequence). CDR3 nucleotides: TGCAGTGCTAGCGGGGCCGGGGAGCTGTTTTTT. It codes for CSASGAGELFF.

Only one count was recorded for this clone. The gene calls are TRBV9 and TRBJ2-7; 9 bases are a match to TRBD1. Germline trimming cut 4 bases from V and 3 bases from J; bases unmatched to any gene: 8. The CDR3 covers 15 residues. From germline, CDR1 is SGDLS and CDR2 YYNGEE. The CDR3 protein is CASSPTGQGHYEQYF. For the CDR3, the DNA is TGTGCCAGCAGCCCGACGGGACAGGGTCACTACGAGCAGTACTTC.

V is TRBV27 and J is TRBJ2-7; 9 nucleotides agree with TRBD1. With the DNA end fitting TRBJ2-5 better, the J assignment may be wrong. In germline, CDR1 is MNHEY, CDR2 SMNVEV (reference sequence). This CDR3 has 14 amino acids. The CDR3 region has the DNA TGTGCCAGCAGAATAGACAGGGGGGAAGAGACCCAGTACTTC. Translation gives CASRIDRGEETQYF.

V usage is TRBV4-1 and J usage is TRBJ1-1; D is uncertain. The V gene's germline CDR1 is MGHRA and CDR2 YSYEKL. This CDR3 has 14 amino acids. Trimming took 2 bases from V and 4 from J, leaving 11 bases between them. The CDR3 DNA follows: TGCGCCAGCAGCCAATCCAGAGGGAGCACTGAAGCTTTCTTT. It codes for CASSQSRGSTEAFF.

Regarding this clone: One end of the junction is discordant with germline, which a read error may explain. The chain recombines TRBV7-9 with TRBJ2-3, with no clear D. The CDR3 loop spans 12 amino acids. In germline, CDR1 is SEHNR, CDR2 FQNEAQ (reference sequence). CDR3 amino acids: CSSTPSTDTQYF. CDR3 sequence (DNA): TGTTCCAGCACCCCATCCACAGATACGCAGTATTTT.

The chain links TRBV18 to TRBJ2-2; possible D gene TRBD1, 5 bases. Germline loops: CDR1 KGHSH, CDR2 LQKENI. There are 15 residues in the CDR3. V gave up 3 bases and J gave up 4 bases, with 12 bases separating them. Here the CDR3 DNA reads TGTGCCAGCTCACCCCCTGGACACATCACCGGGGAGCTGTTTTTT. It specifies CASSPPGHITGELFF.

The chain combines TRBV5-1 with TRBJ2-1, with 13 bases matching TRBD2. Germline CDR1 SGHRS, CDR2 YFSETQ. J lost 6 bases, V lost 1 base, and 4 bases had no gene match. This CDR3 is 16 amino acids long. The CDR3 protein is CASSLTGLAGANEQFF. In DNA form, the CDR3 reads TGCGCCAGCAGCTTGACCGGACTAGCGGGAGCCAATGAGCAGTTCTTC.

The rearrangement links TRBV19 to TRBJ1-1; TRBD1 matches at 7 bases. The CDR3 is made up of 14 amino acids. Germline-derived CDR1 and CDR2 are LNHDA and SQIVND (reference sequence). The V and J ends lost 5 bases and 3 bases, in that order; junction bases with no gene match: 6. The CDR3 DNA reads TGTGCCAGTAGTCAAGACAGGGCGGACACTGAAGCTTTCTTT. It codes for CASSQDRADTEAFF.

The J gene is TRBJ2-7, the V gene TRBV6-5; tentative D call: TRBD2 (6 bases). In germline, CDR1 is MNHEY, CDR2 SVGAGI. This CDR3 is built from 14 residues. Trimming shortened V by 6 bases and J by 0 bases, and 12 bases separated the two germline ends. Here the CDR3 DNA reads TGTGCCAGCAGAGGGACTTATAGCTCCTACGAGCAGTACTTC. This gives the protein CASRGTYSSYEQYF.

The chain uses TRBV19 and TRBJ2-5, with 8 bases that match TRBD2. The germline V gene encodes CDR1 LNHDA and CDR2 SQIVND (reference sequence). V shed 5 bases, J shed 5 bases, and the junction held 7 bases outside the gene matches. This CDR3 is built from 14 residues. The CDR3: CASSLSGSRETQYF. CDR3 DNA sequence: TGTGCCAGTAGTCTAAGCGGGAGTCGGGAGACCCAGTACTTC.

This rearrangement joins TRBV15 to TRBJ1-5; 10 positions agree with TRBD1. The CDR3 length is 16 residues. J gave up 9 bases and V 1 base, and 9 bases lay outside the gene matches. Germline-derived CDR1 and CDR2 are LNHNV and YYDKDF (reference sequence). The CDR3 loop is CATSRASGTGVRPQHF. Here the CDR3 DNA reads TGTGCCACCAGCAGAGCATCTGGGACAGGGGTCCGGCCCCAGCATTTT.

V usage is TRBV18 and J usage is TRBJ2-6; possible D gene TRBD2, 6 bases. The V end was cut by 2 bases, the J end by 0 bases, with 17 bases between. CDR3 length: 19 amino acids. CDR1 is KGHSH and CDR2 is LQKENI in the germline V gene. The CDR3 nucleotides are TGTGCCAGCTCACCAATGGCGGGACTCCAGAGCTCTGGGGCCAACGTCCTGACTTTC. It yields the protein CASSPMAGLQSSGANVLTF.

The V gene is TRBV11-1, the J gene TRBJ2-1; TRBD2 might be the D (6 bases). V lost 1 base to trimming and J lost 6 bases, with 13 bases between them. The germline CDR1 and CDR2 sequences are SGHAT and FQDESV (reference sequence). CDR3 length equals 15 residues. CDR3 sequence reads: CASSLGGRGSNEQFF. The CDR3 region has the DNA TGTGCCAGCAGCTTAGGTGGTCGGGGGTCCAATGAGCAGTTCTTC.

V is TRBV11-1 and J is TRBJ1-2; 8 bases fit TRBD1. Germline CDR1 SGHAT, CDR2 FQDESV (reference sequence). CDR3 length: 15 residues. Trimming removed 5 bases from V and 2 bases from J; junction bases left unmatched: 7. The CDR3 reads CASSRGTGGNYGYTF. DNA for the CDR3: TGTGCCAGCAGCCGAGGGACAGGAGGAAACTATGGCTACACCTTC.

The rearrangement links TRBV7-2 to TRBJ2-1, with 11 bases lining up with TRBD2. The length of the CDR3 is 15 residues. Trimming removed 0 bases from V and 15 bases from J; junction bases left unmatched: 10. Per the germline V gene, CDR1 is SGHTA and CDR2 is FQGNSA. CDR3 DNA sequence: TGTGCCAGCAGCTTAGCGGGTAGCGGGGGGGCCTGGTGGTTCTTC. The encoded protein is CASSLAGSGGAWWFF.

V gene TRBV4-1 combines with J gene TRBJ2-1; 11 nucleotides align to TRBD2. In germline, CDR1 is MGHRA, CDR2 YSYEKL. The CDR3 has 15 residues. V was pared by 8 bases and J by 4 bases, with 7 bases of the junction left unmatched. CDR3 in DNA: TGCGCCAGCGGCCTAGCTAGCGGGGGGTACAATGAGCAGTTCTTC. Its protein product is CASGLASGGYNEQFF.

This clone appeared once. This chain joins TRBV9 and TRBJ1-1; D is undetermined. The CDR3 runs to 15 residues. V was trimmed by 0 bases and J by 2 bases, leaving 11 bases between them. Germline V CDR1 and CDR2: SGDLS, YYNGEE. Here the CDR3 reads CASSVAEGFNTEAFF. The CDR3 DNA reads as TGTGCCAGCAGCGTAGCTGAGGGTTTCAACACTGAAGCTTTCTTT.